This TCR beta chain appears in the sequencing data of a study of technical replicates of blood from a handful of donors. Looked up from germline, CDR1 is KGHSH and CDR2 is LQKENI. This CDR3 spans 14 amino acids. The ends lost 3 bases at V and 5 bases at J; junction bases unmatched: 3. Using immunoSEQ multiplex PCR, the repertoire was profiled, and TCRdb retains in-frame clones only, with some absent. The repertoire consists of about 83,000 clones, with over 85% occurring once and the leading ten covering more than 0.2%. The chain combines TRBV18 with TRBJ2-1; 8 bases are shared with TRBD2. This receptor was identified in a human donor in good health. The sequenced sample was T cells isolated from PBMCs. CDR3 sequence (DNA): TGTGCCAGCTCACCCGGGGGGGGCCACAATGAGCAGTTCTTC. Amino acid sequence: CASSPGGGHNEQFF.